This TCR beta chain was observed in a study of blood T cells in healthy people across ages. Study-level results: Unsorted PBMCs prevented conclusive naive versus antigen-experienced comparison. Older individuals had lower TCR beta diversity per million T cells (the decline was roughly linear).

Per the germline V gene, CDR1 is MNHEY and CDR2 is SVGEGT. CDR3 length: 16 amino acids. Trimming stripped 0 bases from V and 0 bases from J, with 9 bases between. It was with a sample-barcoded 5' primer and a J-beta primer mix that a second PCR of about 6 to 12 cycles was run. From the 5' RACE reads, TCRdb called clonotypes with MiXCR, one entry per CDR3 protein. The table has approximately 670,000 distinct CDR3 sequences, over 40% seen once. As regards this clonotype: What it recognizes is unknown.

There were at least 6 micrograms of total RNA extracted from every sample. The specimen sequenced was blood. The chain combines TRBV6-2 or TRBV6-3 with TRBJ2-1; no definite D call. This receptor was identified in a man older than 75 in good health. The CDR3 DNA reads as TGTGCCAGCAGTTACTCGGACGCCAGCTCCTACAATGAGCAGTTCTTC. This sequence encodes CASSYSDASSYNEQFF.